These 6 T cell receptor beta chains were sequenced from one sample in a study of early T cells in non-severe SARS-CoV-2 infection. MiXCR, run by TCRdb on the 5' RACE reads, gives a single entry per CDR3 protein. The data hold about 66,000 distinct CDR3 sequences, with roughly 10% observed a single time. Sequencing was carried out using whole blood. These receptors all come from an adult who was a healthcare worker with PCR-confirmed SARS-CoV-2 infection or an uninfected control (not recorded which).

This clonotype was counted ten times or more. The V gene is TRBV7-9, the J gene TRBJ2-3; D uncertain. V lost 2 bases, J lost 0 bases, and 6 bases lay in between. This CDR3 spans 14 amino acids. CDR1 is SEHNR, CDR2 FQNEAQ, per germline (reference sequence). In nucleotides, the CDR3 is TGTGCCAGCAGCTTATACGGAAGCACAGATACGCAGTATTTT. It encodes CASSLYGSTDTQYF.

This clonotype came up many times. This chain uses TRBV7-3 with TRBJ2-1, with D maybe TRBD2 (5 bases). The CDR3 is made up of 14 amino acids. In germline, CDR1 is SGHTA, CDR2 FQGTGA. The V gene lost 0 bases and the J gene lost 9 bases, with 12 bases spanning the gap. CDR3 region: CASSLTEREGEQFF. The CDR3 DNA sequence: TGTGCCAGCAGCTTAACGGAGAGAGAGGGTGAGCAGTTCTTC.

V usage is TRBV13 and J usage is TRBJ2-3; possibly TRBD1 for D (5 bases). The CDR3 loop spans 16 amino acids. V shed 7 bases and J shed 0 bases, with 17 bases lying between them. Germline V gene data show CDR1 as PRHDT and CDR2 as FYEKMQ (reference sequence). The CDR3 bases are TGTGCCAGCACCCTATGGGGCAGGGCTAGCACAGATACGCAGTATTTT. It specifies CASTLWGRASTDTQYF.

The chain employs TRBV14 and TRBJ2-1; perhaps TRBD1 as D (6 bases). This CDR3 spans 14 amino acids. The V and J ends lost 3 bases and 7 bases respectively, with 13 bases between them. Germline V gene data show CDR1 as SGHDN and CDR2 as FVKESK. CDR3 amino acids: CASSQSGTRNEQFF. The CDR3 DNA is TGTGCCAGCAGCCAGTCCGGGACACGAAATGAGCAGTTCTTC.

Ten or more counts support this clonotype. The chain combines TRBV5-6 with TRBJ2-1; TRBD2 agrees at 13 bases. The J segment lost 5 bases and the V segment lost 7 bases, leaving 24 bases of the junction unmatched. The germline CDR1 and CDR2 sequences are SGHDT and YYEEEE. The length of the CDR3 is 21 residues. CDR3 sequence reads: CASLPEGRRELAGGPHNEQFF. In nucleotides, the CDR3 is TGTGCCAGCTTACCCGAGGGGCGGCGGGAACTAGCGGGAGGGCCCCACAATGAGCAGTTCTTC.

This clonotype showed up many times. CDR3: CASSSYPPGQGTNTEAFF. CDR3 DNA: TGTGCCAGCAGTTCCTATCCCCCGGGACAGGGGACGAACACTGAAGCTTTCTTT. The rearrangement uses TRBV12-3 or TRBV12-4 and TRBJ1-1, with 10 bases that match TRBD1. This CDR3 is built from 18 residues. V dropped 4 bases and J dropped 1; count of bases not matched to a gene: 12.